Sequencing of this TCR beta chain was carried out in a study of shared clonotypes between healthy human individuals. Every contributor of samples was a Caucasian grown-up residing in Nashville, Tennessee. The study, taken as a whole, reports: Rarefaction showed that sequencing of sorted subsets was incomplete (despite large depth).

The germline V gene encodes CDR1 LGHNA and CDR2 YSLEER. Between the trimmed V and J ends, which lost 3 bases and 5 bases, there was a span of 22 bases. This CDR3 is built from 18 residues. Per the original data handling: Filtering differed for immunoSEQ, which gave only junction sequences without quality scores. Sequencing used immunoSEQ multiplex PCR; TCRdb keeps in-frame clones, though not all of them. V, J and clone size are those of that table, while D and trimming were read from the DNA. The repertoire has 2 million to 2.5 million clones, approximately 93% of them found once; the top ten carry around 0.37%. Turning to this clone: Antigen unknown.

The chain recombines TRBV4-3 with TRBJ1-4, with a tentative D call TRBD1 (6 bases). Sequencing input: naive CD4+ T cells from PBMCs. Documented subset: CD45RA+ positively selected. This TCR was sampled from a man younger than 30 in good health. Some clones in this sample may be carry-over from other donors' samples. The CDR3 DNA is TGCGCCAGCAGCCAGACCTACCGTTATGAGGGGGGGAATGAAAAACTGTTTTTT. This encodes CASSQTYRYEGGNEKLFF.